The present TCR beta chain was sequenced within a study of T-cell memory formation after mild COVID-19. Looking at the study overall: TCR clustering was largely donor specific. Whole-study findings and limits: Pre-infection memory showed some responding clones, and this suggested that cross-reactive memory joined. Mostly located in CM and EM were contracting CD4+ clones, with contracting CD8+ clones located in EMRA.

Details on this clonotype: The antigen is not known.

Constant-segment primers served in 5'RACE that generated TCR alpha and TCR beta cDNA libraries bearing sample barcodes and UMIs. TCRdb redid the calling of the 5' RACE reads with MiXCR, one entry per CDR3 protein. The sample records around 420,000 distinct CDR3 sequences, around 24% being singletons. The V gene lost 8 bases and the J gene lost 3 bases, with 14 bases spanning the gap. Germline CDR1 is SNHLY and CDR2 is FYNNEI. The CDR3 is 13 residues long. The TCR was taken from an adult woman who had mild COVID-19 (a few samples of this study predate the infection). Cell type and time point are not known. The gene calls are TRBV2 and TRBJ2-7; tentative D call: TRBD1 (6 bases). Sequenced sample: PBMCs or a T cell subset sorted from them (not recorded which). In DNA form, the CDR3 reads TGTGCCAGCGGGGAGACAGGTGACTACGAGCAGTACTTC. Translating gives CASGETGDYEQYF.